This T cell receptor beta chain appears in the sequencing data of a study of PD-1 blockade in mismatch repair-deficient tumors. Study at large: Patients had approximately 12 mismatch repair-deficient cancer types, all previously treated and progressing.

Repertoires were generated with immunoSEQ multiplex PCR, while TCRdb's copy carries only in-frame clones and drops some. The sample includes some 40,000 clones, over 80% of them seen just once. This clone has only one observation. Its matching antigen is unknown. Germline V lookup: CDR1 SGDLS, CDR2 YYNGEE. This CDR3 is built from 13 residues. Deletions cut 3 bases from V and 1 base from J, with 7 bases between. PCR or immunohistochemistry showed mismatch repair deficiency in every enrolled patient. The TCR-sequenced patients were a few responders to pembrolizumab. Study results and limitations: Tumor-resident clones, often undetectable pretreatment in blood, expanded then contracted after pembrolizumab.

Source: PBMCs, taken around 40 weeks after starting pembrolizumab. This chain uses TRBV9 with TRBJ1-1; a possible D gene is TRBD1 (5 bases). This clonotype was obtained from an adult with mismatch repair-deficient cancer. Here the CDR3 DNA reads TGTGCCAGCAGCGGCAGGGAGAACACTGAAGCTTTCTTT. Its translation: CASSGRENTEAFF.